This is a list of T cell receptor beta chains from one sample in a study of blood T cell repertoires in COVID-19. Only in-frame clones appear in the TCRdb table, and some are missing; sequencing was by immunoSEQ multiplex PCR. The table has around 100,000 clones, around nine tenths seen once. Material: peripheral blood. Source of these receptors: a woman aged 45 to 65 with COVID-19, enrolled during active disease. CDR3s include the opening cysteine and the closing phenylalanine or tryptophan. D genes are given only for firm matches. Not all rows give a size; the values are once, few, many and, for expanded clones, a class.

TRBV19,15,TRBJ2-1,.,TRBD2,TGTGCCAGTATGCTAGCGGGGAACATGGGGAATGAGCAGTTCTTC,CASMLAGNMGNEQFF
TRBV7-8,17,TRBJ2-6,.,.,TGTGCCAGCAGCTTAACTAGCACACTCTCTGGGGCCAACGTCCTGACTTTC,CASSLTSTLSGANVLTF
TRBV11-3,14,TRBJ1-1,.,.,TGTGCCAGCAGATTTAGCCCCCTGAACACTGAAGCTTTCTTT,CASRFSPLNTEAFF
TRBV12-3/TRBV12-4,13,TRBJ1-2,.,TRBD1,TGTGCCAGCAGTGGGGGGACAGGGCTCGGCTACACCTTC,CASSGGTGLGYTF
TRBV10-3,13,TRBJ1-5,.,.,TGTGCCATCAGTGCCGAGGAGAGTCAGCCCCAGCATTTT,CAISAEESQPQHF
TRBV2,10,TRBJ1-2,.,.,TGTGCCAGCAGTCAGGATGGCTACACCTTC,CASSQDGYTF
TRBV5-5,17,TRBJ1-5,.,.,TGTGCCAGCAGCCCCCCGGCCGCGGGGGAGGTTAATCAGCCCCAGCATTTT,CASSPPAAGEVNQPQHF
TRBV9,13,TRBJ1-2,.,.,TGTGCCAGCAGCGTGGACAAGAACTATGGCTACACCTTC,CASSVDKNYGYTF
TRBV7-3,14,TRBJ1-1,.,TRBD1,TGTGCCAGCAGCTTGACAGGGGTGGGGACTGAAGCTTTCTTT,CASSLTGVGTEAFF
TRBV11-2,15,TRBJ1-4,.,TRBD1,TGTGCCAGCAGCTGGTCAGGGGGGACTAATGAAAAACTGTTTTTT,CASSWSGGTNEKLFF
TRBV19,16,TRBJ2-7,.,TRBD1,TGTGCCAGTAGACCGAATCCGGGACAGGGGGCTAGCGAGCAGTACTTC,CASRPNPGQGASEQYF
TRBV11-3,15,TRBJ2-1,.,TRBD2,TGTGCCAGCAGCTCCCCTAGCGGGGGCCTCCTGGTCACGTTCTTC,CASSSPSGGLLVTFF
TRBV2,14,TRBJ1-5,.,.,TGTGCCAGCAGTGAAGAGAGGGTCGGCCAGCCCCAGCATTTT,CASSEERVGQPQHF
TRBV4-1,16,TRBJ2-1,.,.,TGCGCCAGCAGCCAAGATCGGACGACCGGGGGCAATGAGCAGTTCTTC,CASSQDRTTGGNEQFF
TRBV3-1/TRBV3-2,12,TRBJ1-6,.,TRBD1,TGTGCCAGCGGGGACAGGAATTCACCCCTCCACTTT,CASGDRNSPLHF
TRBV13,15,TRBJ2-6,.,.,TGTGCCAGCAGCCACGGGGTCTCTGGGGCCAACGTCCTGACTTTC,CASSHGVSGANVLTF
TRBV19,16,TRBJ1-3,.,TRBD1,TGTGCCAGTAGTACACAGGGGGCGGACTCTGGAAACACCATATATTTT,CASSTQGADSGNTIYF
TRBV11-2,15,TRBJ1-4,.,.,TGTGCCAGCAGCAGAGTAGTTGCAACTAATGAAAAACTGTTTTTT,CASSRVVATNEKLFF
TRBV7-9,18,TRBJ2-6,.,.,TGTGCCAGCAGCTTGTGGCCGGGTTTTGGGTCTGGGGCCAACGTCCTGACTTTC,CASSLWPGFGSGANVLTF
TRBV6-5,14,TRBJ1-3,.,.,TGTGCCAGCCCCTGGATATCGGGGGGGAACACCATATATTTT,CASPWISGGNTIYF
TRBV30,12,TRBJ2-3,.,.,TGTGCCTGGTCAGGGGCCACAGATACGCAGTATTTT,CAWSGATDTQYF
TRBV14,14,TRBJ2-4,once,.,TGTGCCAGCAGCCTATCAGCCGGGGTAGGAATTCAGTACTTC,CASSLSAGVGIQYF
TRBV30,15,TRBJ2-1,.,TRBD1,TGTGCCTGGACCCGGGGGACAGGGGCCGGAAATGAGCAGTTCTTC,CAWTRGTGAGNEQFF
TRBV3-1/TRBV3-2,14,TRBJ1-1,.,TRBD1,TGTGCCAGCAGCACCCTGGGACAGTTAGCTGAAGCTTTCTTT,CASSTLGQLAEAFF
TRBV29-1,12,TRBJ2-7,.,TRBD1,TGCAGCGGATTGGACAGGGATTACGAGCAGTACTTC,CSGLDRDYEQYF
TRBV4-3,15,TRBJ2-7,.,.,TGCGCCAGCAGCCAAGAACGGACAGCATTCTACGAGCAGTACTTC,CASSQERTAFYEQYF
TRBV30,12,TRBJ1-2,.,.,TGTGCCTGGAGACGGTTGAACTATGGCTACACCTTC,CAWRRLNYGYTF
TRBV28,14,TRBJ1-5,.,TRBD1,TGTGCCAGCAGCGACAGGGGTAGAAGGCAGCCCCAGCATTTT,CASSDRGRRQPQHF
TRBV24-1,13,TRBJ2-1,.,.,TGTGCCACCAGTGATCCCGCCTACAATGAGCAGTTCTTC,CATSDPAYNEQFF
TRBV19,15,TRBJ2-2,.,TRBD1,TGTGCCAGTACCCCCGGGACAGCGAACACCGGGGAGCTGTTTTTT,CASTPGTANTGELFF
TRBV7-8,16,TRBJ1-2,.,.,TGTGCCAGCAGCGATAAACGTGGCGGAGCTAACTATGGCTACACCTTC,CASSDKRGGANYGYTF
TRBV19,14,TRBJ2-1,.,TRBD1,TGTGCCAGTAGTACCCGGGACAGGGGTCCTGAGCAGTTCTTC,CASSTRDRGPEQFF
TRBV7-3,14,TRBJ2-2,.,.,TGTGCCAGCAGCTTGGGGGGAACGAGCGGGGAGCTGTTTTTT,CASSLGGTSGELFF
TRBV4-1,17,TRBJ1-3,.,TRBD1,TGCGCCAGCAGCCAAGGTCCTCAGGGGGCGTACGGAAACACCATATATTTT,CASSQGPQGAYGNTIYF
TRBV30,15,TRBJ1-5,.,TRBD1,TGTGCCTGGAGTGTCCCGGACAGGGGCAATCAGCCCCAGCATTTT,CAWSVPDRGNQPQHF
TRBV6-1,13,TRBJ1-2,.,.,TGTGCCAGCAGTGAACAGTCAACCTATGGCTACACCTTC,CASSEQSTYGYTF
TRBV27,13,TRBJ2-3,.,.,TGTGCCAGCAGTTTAGGGCCCCCAGATACGCAGTATTTT,CASSLGPPDTQYF
TRBV24-1,16,TRBJ2-6,few,.,TGTGCCACCAGTGATAGAACAGGGACCGGGGCCAACGTCCTGACTTTC,CATSDRTGTGANVLTF
TRBV9,20,TRBJ2-3,.,TRBD2,TGTGCCAGCAGCCATCAGCGGGGGGGCCCGGGTCGCCAGTTCACAGATACGCAGTATTTT,CASSHQRGGPGRQFTDTQYF
TRBV25-1,13,TRBJ1-6,.,.,TGTGCCAGCAGTATCCAGGCTAATTCACCCCTCCACTTT,CASSIQANSPLHF
TRBV6-2/TRBV6-3,14,TRBJ1-2,.,TRBD1,TGTGCCAGCAGCCTTCTTGGGACAGGGGACGGCTACACCTTC,CASSLLGTGDGYTF
TRBV2,15,TRBJ1-6,.,TRBD1,TGTGCCAGCAGTGAAACGGGACAGGGAAATTCACCCCTCCACTTT,CASSETGQGNSPLHF
TRBV28,12,TRBJ1-2,.,.,TGTGCCAGCAGTTTAAACAGTCATGGCTACACCTTC,CASSLNSHGYTF
TRBV21-1,15,TRBJ1-1,.,.,TGTGCCAGCAGGAAGGATCCCAGGGGAAGCACTGAAGCTTTCTTT,CASRKDPRGSTEAFF
TRBV5-1,15,TRBJ2-1,.,.,TGCGCCAGCAGCTTTAGTCCGGGTACCTACAATGAGCAGTTCTTC,CASSFSPGTYNEQFF
TRBV19,15,TRBJ1-4,.,.,TGTGCCAGTAGTAACGCGGGACTAGGTAATGAAAAACTGTTTTTT,CASSNAGLGNEKLFF
TRBV15,16,TRBJ2-3,.,.,TGTGCCACCAGCAGAGTAGGAGGGGAAGACACAGATACGCAGTATTTT,CATSRVGGEDTDTQYF
TRBV19,17,TRBJ2-2,.,.,TGTGCCAGTAGTAGCCACCCTCCGGGACACCTAACCGGGGAGCTGTTTTTT,CASSSHPPGHLTGELFF
TRBV18,14,TRBJ1-5,.,TRBD1,TGTGCCAGCTCACCGGGACAGGACAATCAGCCCCAGCATTTT,CASSPGQDNQPQHF
TRBV2,13,TRBJ2-5,.,TRBD1,TGTGCCAGCATCGGACAGGGGAAGGAGACCCAGTACTTC,CASIGQGKETQYF
TRBV24-1,15,TRBJ1-2,.,TRBD1,TGTGCCACCAGTGATCCCCGGACAGGGGATTATGGCTACACCTTC,CATSDPRTGDYGYTF
TRBV30,15,TRBJ2-1,.,.,TGTGCCTGGAGTTACCGGGAGTGGGTCTACAATGAGCAGTTCTTC,CAWSYREWVYNEQFF
TRBV5-1,18,TRBJ2-1,.,TRBD2,TGCGCCAGCAGCTTGGATGGCGGGGGGGCCGTAGGTTTCAATGAGCAGTTCTTC,CASSLDGGGAVGFNEQFF
TRBV15,15,TRBJ2-5,.,TRBD1,TGTGCCACCAGCAGACCAAGACAGGGCCAAGAGACCCAGTACTTC,CATSRPRQGQETQYF
TRBV5-5,16,TRBJ1-4,.,.,TGTGCCAGCAGCTTGCGGGCCAGCGGGATTTATGAAAAACTGTTTTTT,CASSLRASGIYEKLFF
TRBV15,17,TRBJ2-1,.,.,TGTGCCACCAGCACCGGAATCTACCGGGACTCCGACAATGAGCAGTTCTTC,CATSTGIYRDSDNEQFF
TRBV10-3,12,TRBJ2-1,.,TRBD1,TGTGCCATCGGGACAGGGTACAATGAGCAGTTCTTC,CAIGTGYNEQFF
TRBV6-2/TRBV6-3,16,TRBJ2-1,.,.,TGTGCCAGCAGTTCATACCTAGCATCTTCCTACAATGAGCAGTTCTTC,CASSSYLASSYNEQFF
TRBV12-5,13,TRBJ2-5,.,.,TGTGCTAGTGGTCCATCAGGAGGGGAGACCCAGTACTTC,CASGPSGGETQYF
TRBV2,12,TRBJ2-3,.,.,TGTGCCAGCAGTGGAGGTGTGGGTACGCAGTATTTT,CASSGGVGTQYF